A selection of T cell receptor beta chains follows, all from one sample in a study of blood T cell repertoires in COVID-19. Assay: immunoSEQ multiplex PCR; the TCRdb copy retains only in-frame clones and omits some. This table has tens of thousands of clones, roughly 88% appearing once. Sequencing input: peripheral blood. The receptors were sampled from a man aged 55 to 70 with acute or convalescent COVID-19. Both conserved end residues are part of each CDR3. D genes are given only for firm matches. Size values are once, few and many counts, or a class for expanded clones, and some rows have none.

TRBV29-1	-	16	TRBD1	TRBJ1-2	TGCAGCGTTGAAGGAGGAGGGGCAGGGGGTGGGTATGGCTACACCTTC	CSVEGGGAGGGYGYTF
TRBV18	-	14	-	TRBJ1-1	TGTGCCAGCTCACGAACCGGTGTGGACACTGAAGCTTTCTTT	CASSRTGVDTEAFF
TRBV30	-	13	-	TRBJ2-5	TGTGCCTGGAGTGTAACAGACCAAGAGACCCAGTACTTC	CAWSVTDQETQYF
TRBV10-3	-	14	-	TRBJ1-6	TGTGCCATCAGTGGAAGGGGGGGGGATTCACCCCTCCACTTT	CAISGRGGDSPLHF
TRBV6-5	-	14	TRBD2	TRBJ2-5	TGTGCCAGCAAAAGGACTAGCGGGAAAGAGACCCAGTACTTC	CASKRTSGKETQYF
TRBV28	-	14	TRBD1	TRBJ1-6	TGTGCCAGCAGGACCGGGACAGGGTTTTCACCCCTCCACTTT	CASRTGTGFSPLHF
TRBV7-8	-	20	-	TRBJ2-5	TGTGCCAGCAGCCGCAGACTTGAAGTTCCGGGAGAGGCCCTAGGGGAGACCCAGTACTTC	CASSRRLEVPGEALGETQYF
TRBV5-6	-	16	TRBD2	TRBJ2-3	TGTGCCAGCAGCCAATCTATTCGACTAGCGGGAGATACGCAGTATTTT	CASSQSIRLAGDTQYF
TRBV29-1	-	12	-	TRBJ2-6	TGCAGCGTCTCACTTTGGGCCAACGTCCTGACTTTC	CSVSLWANVLTF
TRBV5-1	-	14	TRBD1	TRBJ1-1	TGCGCCAGCAGCTTGGAGGGACAGTACACTGAAGCTTTCTTT	CASSLEGQYTEAFF
TRBV27	few	14	-	TRBJ1-5	TGTGCCAGCAGTTCCAGGTCCCTTAATCAGCCCCAGCATTTT	CASSSRSLNQPQHF
TRBV25-1	-	16	-	TRBJ2-3	TGTGCCAGCAGTTCTTTTGAGGGGGATTCCACAGATACGCAGTATTTT	CASSSFEGDSTDTQYF
TRBV2	-	13	-	TRBJ2-3	TGTGCCAGCCTCGGACTGGCATCAGATACGCAGTATTTT	CASLGLASDTQYF
TRBV11-2	-	13	-	TRBJ2-1	TGTGCCAGCAGCTCCTTCAGGGTATGGGAGCAGTTCTTC	CASSSFRVWEQFF
TRBV24-1	-	13	-	TRBJ2-3	TGTGCCACACGGGGGTGGGGCACAGATACGCAGTATTTT	CATRGWGTDTQYF
TRBV3-1/TRBV3-2	few	15	-	TRBJ2-1	TGTGCCAGCAGCCAACAACTATTTGCTGGCAATGAGCAGTTCTTC	CASSQQLFAGNEQFF